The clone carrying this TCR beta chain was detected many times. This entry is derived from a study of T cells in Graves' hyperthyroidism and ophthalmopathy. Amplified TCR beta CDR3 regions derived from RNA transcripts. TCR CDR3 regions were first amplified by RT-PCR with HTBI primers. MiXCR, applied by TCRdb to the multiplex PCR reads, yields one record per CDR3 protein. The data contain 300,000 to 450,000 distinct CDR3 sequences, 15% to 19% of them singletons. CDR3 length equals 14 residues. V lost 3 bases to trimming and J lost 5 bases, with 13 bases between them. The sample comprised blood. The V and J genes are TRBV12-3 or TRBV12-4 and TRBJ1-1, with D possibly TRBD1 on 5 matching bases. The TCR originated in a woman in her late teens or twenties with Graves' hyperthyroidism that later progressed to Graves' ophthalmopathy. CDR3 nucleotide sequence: TGTGCCAGCAGTTTGTGGGGGGAGGGTACTGAAGCTTTCTTT. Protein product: CASSLWGEGTEAFF.